This T cell receptor (beta chain) was captured by sequencing in a study of cytomegalovirus exposure and HLA in healthy donors. The study, taken as a whole, reports: The authors listed 164 TCR beta chains as cytomegalovirus-associated. The study found most TCR sequences rare, yet found some public TCRs in many donors. Under in vitro conditions, a few CMV-associated chains were confirmed as specific for CMV antigens.

Clones were read by immunoSEQ multiplex PCR, and TCRdb kept only the in-frame ones, dropping some. The sample includes over 110,000 clones, less than 90% seen only once; the top ten take nearly 3%. As to this clone: The antigen remains unidentified.

Separate from the roughly 720-subject first cohort, the 120-subject validation cohort was the one that the donors belonged to. The receptor was isolated from a man aged 18-30 years in good health and CMV-seronegative. The sample consisted of PBMCs.

CDR3 nucleotides: TGTGCCAGCAGTTACAGCGTGTCTAACTATGGCTACACCTTC. Translated: CASSYSVSNYGYTF. The chain recombines TRBV6-5 with TRBJ1-2; no definite D call. Trimming took 2 bases from V and 0 from J, leaving 7 bases between them. The CDR3 is 14 amino acids. CDR1 is MNHEY, CDR2 SVGAGI, per germline.